This T cell receptor (beta chain) is drawn from a study of human T cells and chemical hapten exposure. General observations from the study: TCRs above 1 in 1000 frequency did not change with DPC sensitization. Patch test score was positively correlated with the counts of PT1 expanded TCRs. Significantly greater numbers of large CDR3 similarity clusters came from expanded TCRs than from controls.

As concerns this clonotype: The antigen is unknown.

V lost 0 bases, J lost 3 bases, and 14 bases lay in between. Germline V CDR1 and CDR2: LGHNA, YNFKEQ. This CDR3 has 17 residues. Noted time point: patch test 1, 2 weeks after DPC sensitization. Indicated treatment: therapeutic diphenylcyclopropenone sensitization with weekly scalp DPC. Using its own MiXCR run on the RACE reads, TCRdb lists one record per CDR3 protein. The table lists about 360,000 distinct CDR3 sequences, under 8% of them singletons. The material sequenced was whole blood, taken in connection with sensitization to the hapten diphenylcyclopropenone (DPC). The genes are TRBV4-2 and TRBJ2-2, with D perhaps TRBD1 or TRBD2 (5 bases each). The sequence derives from a woman aged 18-29 years with alopecia areata. Some clones in this sample may be carry-over from other donors' samples. The DNA of the CDR3 is TGTGCCAGCAGCCAAGATCGCAGGGCGAGGGACACCGGGGAGCTGTTTTTT. Amino acid sequence: CASSQDRRARDTGELFF.